These 23 T cell receptor beta chains originate from one sample sequenced in a study of cytomegalovirus exposure and HLA in healthy donors. PCR used 60 Vbeta primers and 13 Jbeta primers. Repertoires were generated with immunoSEQ multiplex PCR, while TCRdb's copy carries only in-frame clones and drops some. This repertoire comprises about 130,000 clones; its ten largest clones make up approximately 1.6%. Sequenced: PBMCs. The receptors were sampled from a woman aged 40 to 50 in good health and CMV-seropositive.

V usage is TRBV29-1 and J usage is TRBJ2-3, with a weak D call TRBD2 (5 bases). The V gene's germline CDR1 is SQVTM and CDR2 ANQGSEA. The CDR3 has 14 residues. V was clipped by 7 bases and J by 2 bases, with 16 bases between them. DNA for the CDR3: TGCAGCGCCCCTGGACTCCTACACACAGATACGCAGTATTTT. Translating gives CSAPGLLHTDTQYF.

The V call is TRBV7-9, the J call TRBJ2-7; TRBD1 aligns across 9 bases. Per germline, CDR1 SEHNR and CDR2 FQNEAQ (reference sequence). Losses at the gene ends were 5 bases for V and 4 bases for J; bases not matched to a gene: 9. The CDR3 extends over 15 amino acids. This chain's CDR3 is CASSQDRGWEYEQYF. The CDR3 region has the DNA TGTGCCAGCAGCCAGGACAGGGGTTGGGAATACGAGCAGTACTTC.

V is TRBV18 and J is TRBJ1-1; no reliable D call. This CDR3 is 13 amino acids long. The germline V gene encodes CDR1 KGHSH and CDR2 LQKENI. Trimming left V 1 base short and J 6 bases short, with 9 bases between. The CDR3 sequence is CASSPLPTAEAFF. As DNA, the CDR3 is TGTGCCAGCTCACCACTACCTACTGCTGAAGCTTTCTTT.

The gene calls are TRBV30 and TRBJ2-1, with 11 bases matching TRBD2. The CDR3 sequence is 14 residues long. From germline, CDR1 is GTSNPN and CDR2 SVGIG (reference sequence). Losses at the gene ends were 5 bases for V and 10 bases for J; bases not matched to a gene: 10. The CDR3 DNA reads TGTGCCTGGCAAACTAGCGGGGGCCCTATGGAGCAGTTCTTC. It yields the protein CAWQTSGGPMEQFF.

Regarding this clone: The sample carries other DNA sequences with the same CDR3. The J gene is TRBJ2-1, the V gene TRBV27; 7 positions match TRBD2. CDR3 size: 15 residues. The ends lost 2 bases at V and 1 base at J; junction bases unmatched: 2. Germline values: CDR1 MNHEY, CDR2 SMNVEV (reference sequence). This CDR3 reads CASSLGGSSYNEQFF. CDR3 nucleotides: TGTGCCAGCAGTTTAGGCGGGAGTTCCTACAATGAGCAGTTCTTC.

The CDR3 loop reads CASSVAPGQGRRDTQYF. As DNA, the CDR3 is TGTGCCAGCAGCGTAGCACCCGGACAGGGGCGGAGAGATACGCAGTATTTT. The chain employs TRBV9 and TRBJ2-3; 9 bases match TRBD1. The CDR3 is made up of 17 amino acids. V trimming: 0 bases; J trimming: 5 bases; junction bases outside the gene matches: 10. Germline V lookup: CDR1 SGDLS, CDR2 YYNGEE.

The chain links TRBV5-1 to TRBJ2-1, with D uncertain. The CDR3 is 14 amino acids. Trimming took off 0 bases at V and 8 bases at J, with 12 bases between the two ends. CDR1 and CDR2 (germline): SGHRS, YFSETQ. CDR3 coding DNA: TGCGCCAGCAGCTTGGGACCGACTGAGGATGAGCAGTTCTTC. This encodes CASSLGPTEDEQFF.

DNA of the CDR3: TGTGCCAGCAGCGTTGGACTAGAGGGTAGGAATGAGCAGTTCTTC. Amino acid sequence: CASSVGLEGRNEQFF. The rearrangement links TRBV7-3 to TRBJ2-1, with 7 bases aligning to TRBD2. This CDR3 region has 15 residues. Per germline, CDR1 SGHTA and CDR2 FQGTGA. V lost 5 bases and J lost 7; bases outside the gene matches: 11.

The rearrangement joins TRBV7-9 to TRBJ2-3; TRBD2 matches at 9 bases. V gave up 3 bases and J gave up 4 bases; unmatched junction bases: 8. The germline gives CDR1 SEHNR, CDR2 FQNEAQ (reference sequence). There are 16 residues in the CDR3. CDR3 amino acids: CASSLLAGVLSDTQYF. In DNA, the CDR3 is TGTGCCAGCAGCTTGTTAGCGGGAGTTTTGTCAGATACGCAGTATTTT.

This chain links TRBV6-6 with TRBJ1-5; 8 bases are a match to TRBD1. The V gene's germline CDR1 is MNHNY and CDR2 SVGAGI (reference sequence). The CDR3 contains 15 residues. The V gene end was trimmed by 11 bases and the J gene end by 4 bases; junction bases not matched to a gene: 13. This CDR3 is CAHEGSQGGNQPQHF. The CDR3, as DNA: TGTGCCCATGAAGGTTCACAGGGGGGTAATCAGCCCCAGCATTTT.

The CDR3 DNA reads as TGTGCCAGCAGCGCGGGAGACAAACACGAGCAGTACTTC. This gives the protein CASSAGDKHEQYF. The J gene is TRBJ2-7, the V gene TRBV5-4, with 7 positions matching TRBD2. The V gene end was trimmed by 4 bases and the J gene end by 5 bases; junction bases not matched to a gene: 6. In germline, CDR1 is SGHNT, CDR2 YYREEE (reference sequence). CDR3 size: 13 residues.

The J gene is TRBJ2-5, the V gene TRBV28; 10 bases line up with TRBD2. Germline assignment: CDR1 MDHEN and CDR2 SYDVKM. This CDR3 has 15 amino acids. Trimming cost V 6 bases and J 4 bases; bases outside gene matches: 8. The chain's CDR3 is CASRVAGGRGETQYF. CDR3 DNA: TGTGCCAGCAGAGTAGCGGGAGGACGGGGAGAGACCCAGTACTTC.

The rearrangement uses TRBV6-1 and TRBJ2-3; 7 positions match TRBD2. The CDR3 extends over 13 amino acids. Germline values: CDR1 MNHNS, CDR2 SASEGT. The J segment lost 5 bases and the V segment lost 8 bases, leaving 7 bases of the junction unmatched. The CDR3 reads CASGTAGLDTQYF. In nucleotides, the CDR3 is TGTGCCAGCGGAACAGCGGGATTAGATACGCAGTATTTT.

V usage is TRBV6-5 and J usage is TRBJ2-1, with 8 nucleotides matching TRBD1. V shed 5 bases and J 2 bases; nucleotides not matched to a gene: 2. The CDR3 extends over 14 amino acids. CDR1 is MNHEY, CDR2 SVGAGI, per germline. This CDR3 reads CASSGQGPYNEQFF. CDR3 in DNA: TGTGCCAGCAGTGGACAGGGTCCCTACAATGAGCAGTTCTTC.

V usage is TRBV2 and J usage is TRBJ1-2; D is perhaps TRBD1 (5 bases). V was shortened by 7 bases and J by 7 bases, with 16 bases between the two germline ends. The CDR3 loop spans 13 amino acids. CDR1 is SNHLY, CDR2 FYNNEI, per germline. CDR3 DNA sequence: TGTGCCAGCACCACGGGACTGAGCGGTGGCTACACCTTC. Amino acid sequence: CASTTGLSGGYTF.

Comments on this clone: In the same sample, other DNA sequences code for this CDR3. The chain links TRBV5-1 to TRBJ2-3; TRBD2 aligns across 8 bases. Germline CDR1 reads SGHRS; CDR2 reads YFSETQ. CDR3 length: 14 residues. V lost 0 bases to trimming and J lost 3 bases; unmatched junction nucleotides: 0. The CDR3 is CASSLVAGTDTQYF. Here the CDR3 DNA reads TGCGCCAGCAGCTTGGTAGCGGGAACAGATACGCAGTATTTT. The variable domain in full, with the rest retrieved from reference TRBV5-1 and TRBJ2-3, is KAGVTQTPRYLIKTRGQQVTLSCSPISGHRSVSWYQQTPGQGLQFLFEYFSETQRNKGNFPGRFSGRQFSNSRSEMNVSTLELGDSALYLCASSLVAGTDTQYFGPGTRLTVL.

V gene TRBV5-1 combines with J gene TRBJ2-3, with D perhaps matching TRBD1 (5 bases). V was cut by 5 bases and J by 0 bases, with 10 bases left in between. Germline V gene lookup returns CDR1 SGHRS and CDR2 YFSETQ. This CDR3 has 14 residues. CDR3 sequence: CASSPDRSTDTQYF. The CDR3 nucleotides read TGCGCCAGCAGTCCCGACAGAAGCACAGATACGCAGTATTTT.

J is TRBJ2-5 and V is TRBV7-9, with D tentatively TRBD1 (6 bases). The J call may be mistaken, given a closer DNA end match to TRBJ2-7. Germline V gives CDR1 SEHNR, CDR2 FQNEAQ (reference sequence). This CDR3 region has 13 residues. CDR3 nucleotides: TGTGCCAGCAGCTTCACAGGGCTCGACGAGCAGTACTTC. It specifies CASSFTGLDEQYF.

The gene calls are TRBV28 and TRBJ2-5; 13 bases map to TRBD2. Germline V lookup: CDR1 MDHEN, CDR2 SYDVKM. V lost 3 bases, J lost 4 bases, and 2 bases stayed unmatched. The CDR3 extends over 15 amino acids. Written as DNA, the CDR3 is TGTGCCAGCAGTTTGACTAGCGGGAGGAGAGAGACCCAGTACTTC. Its translation: CASSLTSGRRETQYF.

The rearrangement joins TRBV6-5 to TRBJ2-7, with D possibly matching TRBD2 (5 bases). V lost 6 bases and J lost 0, with 9 bases in between. This CDR3 contains 13 residues. Germline-derived CDR1 and CDR2 are MNHEY and SVGAGI. CDR3 sequence reads: CASSSDFSYEQYF. The CDR3 DNA reads as TGTGCCAGCAGCTCGGACTTCTCCTACGAGCAGTACTTC.

J is TRBJ2-3 and V is TRBV29-1, with TRBD2 matching over 7 bases. The CDR3 runs 14 residues. CDR1 and CDR2 (germline): SQVTM, ANQGSEA. With 4 bases clipped from V and 2 bases from J, the junction kept 6 bases outside the gene matches. Here the CDR3 DNA reads TGCAGCGTTGTCGCCGGGAGGACCACAGATACGCAGTATTTT. Translating it yields CSVVAGRTTDTQYF.

CDR3 bases: TGTGCCAGCAGTAACTACAGGGGGGAAAATTCACCCCTCCACTTT. Its translation is CASSNYRGENSPLHF. This chain joins TRBV6-6 and TRBJ1-6; TRBD1 matches at 8 bases. Germline V gives CDR1 MNHNY, CDR2 SVGAGI (reference sequence). V shed 5 bases and J 7 bases; nucleotides not matched to a gene: 7. CDR3 length: 15 residues.

The CDR3 region is CAISDHLAGVPYEQFF. CDR3 nucleotides: TGTGCCATCTCAGACCACCTAGCGGGAGTCCCCTATGAGCAGTTCTTC. J is TRBJ2-1 and V is TRBV10-3; 10 positions match TRBD2. Germline CDR1 ENHRY, CDR2 SYGVKD. The CDR3 contains 16 residues. After removal of 8 bases from V and 8 bases from J, the junction contained 15 bases not matched to a gene.